These T cell receptor beta chains were read from a single sample in a study of T cells in Graves' hyperthyroidism and ophthalmopathy. TCRdb independently ran MiXCR on the multiplex PCR reads; one entry per CDR3 protein. Altogether about 510,000 distinct CDR3 sequences are present, around 15% being singletons, with the ten largest covering approximately 15%. Sequences were obtained from blood. Receptors originate from a woman aged 40-49 years with Graves' hyperthyroidism. Both conserved end residues are part of each CDR3. The order of the fields is clone size, D gene, J gene, CDR3 length, V gene, CDR3 protein, CDR3 DNA. A D gene is named only where the DNA matches it firmly. Where a row states a size, it is once, few, many or the class of an expanded clone; other rows omit it.

size: many
D: .
J: TRBJ1-1
length: 14
V: TRBV6-2/TRBV6-3
CDR3: CASSWIRGRTEAFF
DNA: TGTGCCAGCAGTTGGATCAGGGGAAGGACTGAAGCTTTCTTT

size: many
D: .
J: TRBJ2-5
length: 14
V: TRBV28
CDR3: CASSLAQGGETQYF
DNA: TGTGCCAGCAGTTTAGCGCAGGGTGGAGAGACCCAGTACTTC

size: many
D: .
J: TRBJ2-1
length: 16
V: TRBV19
CDR3: CASGPSERRYLNEQFF
DNA: TGTGCCAGTGGGCCTAGCGAGAGGAGGTATTTGAATGAGCAGTTCTTC

size: few
D: TRBD1
J: TRBJ2-7
length: 15
V: TRBV28
CDR3: CASSSGQGNYYEQYF
DNA: TGTGCCAGCAGTAGTGGACAGGGGAACTACTACGAGCAGTACTTC

size: .
D: .
J: TRBJ2-1
length: 15
V: TRBV4-1
CDR3: CASSQWGPTDNEQFF
DNA: TGCGCCAGCAGCCAATGGGGTCCTACCGACAATGAGCAGTTCTTC

size: many
D: TRBD1
J: TRBJ2-1
length: 17
V: TRBV28
CDR3: CASSLRGTGGFLREQFF
DNA: TGTGCCAGCAGTTTAAGGGGGACAGGGGGCTTTTTGAGGGAGCAGTTCTTC

size: few
D: .
J: TRBJ2-5
length: 11
V: TRBV7-9
CDR3: CASSGRDFQYF
DNA: TGTGCCAGCAGCGGCCGGGACTTCCAGTACTTC

size: few
D: .
J: TRBJ2-2
length: 13
V: TRBV5-1
CDR3: CASTPQGTGELFF
DNA: TGCGCCAGTACCCCCCAGGGAACCGGGGAGCTGTTTTTT

size: .
D: .
J: TRBJ2-5
length: 15
V: TRBV9
CDR3: CASSAYSGIQETQYF
DNA: TGTGCCAGCAGCGCCTATAGTGGGATCCAAGAGACCCAGTACTTC

size: .
D: TRBD1
J: TRBJ2-3
length: 14
V: TRBV30
CDR3: CAWTQGAQVNTQYF
DNA: TGTGCCTGGACTCAGGGGGCGCAGGTAAATACGCAGTATTTT

size: .
D: .
J: TRBJ2-3
length: 16
V: TRBV5-5
CDR3: CASSLGGAVGTDTQYF
DNA: TGTGCCAGCAGCTTGGGCGGGGCAGTTGGGACAGATACGCAGTATTTT

size: many
D: TRBD1
J: TRBJ1-1
length: 15
V: TRBV7-2
CDR3: CASSPIQGLGTEAFF
DNA: TGTGCCAGCAGCCCAATACAGGGGTTGGGCACTGAAGCTTTCTTT

size: few
D: .
J: TRBJ2-6
length: 13
V: TRBV20-1
CDR3: CSATDSGANVLTF
DNA: TGCAGTGCTACCGACTCTGGGGCCAACGTCCTGACTTTC